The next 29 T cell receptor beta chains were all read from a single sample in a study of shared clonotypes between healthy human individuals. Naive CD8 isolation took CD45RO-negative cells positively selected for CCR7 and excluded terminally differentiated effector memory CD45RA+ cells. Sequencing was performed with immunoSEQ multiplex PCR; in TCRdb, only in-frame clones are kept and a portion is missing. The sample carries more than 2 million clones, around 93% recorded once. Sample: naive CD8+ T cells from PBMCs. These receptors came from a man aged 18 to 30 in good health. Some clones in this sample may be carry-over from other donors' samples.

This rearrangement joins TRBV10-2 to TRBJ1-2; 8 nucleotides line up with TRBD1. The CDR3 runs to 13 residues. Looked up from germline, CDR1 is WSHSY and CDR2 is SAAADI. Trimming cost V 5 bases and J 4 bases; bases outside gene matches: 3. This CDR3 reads CASSRDRSYGYTF. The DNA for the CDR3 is TGCGCCAGCAGTCGGGACAGGAGCTATGGCTACACCTTC.

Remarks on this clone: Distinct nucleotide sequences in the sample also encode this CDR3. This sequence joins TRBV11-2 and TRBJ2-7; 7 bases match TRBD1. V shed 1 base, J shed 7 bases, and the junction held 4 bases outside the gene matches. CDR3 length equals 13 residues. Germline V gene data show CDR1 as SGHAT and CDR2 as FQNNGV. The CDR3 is CASSLVSRGEQYF. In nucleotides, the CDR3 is TGTGCCAGCAGCTTAGTCTCCAGGGGGGAGCAGTACTTC.

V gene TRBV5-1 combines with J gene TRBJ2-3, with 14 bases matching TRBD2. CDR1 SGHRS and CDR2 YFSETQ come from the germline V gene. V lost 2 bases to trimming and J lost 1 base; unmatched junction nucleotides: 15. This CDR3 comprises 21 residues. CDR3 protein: CASSFTVSSPGLAGGTDTQYF. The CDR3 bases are TGCGCCAGCAGCTTCACCGTCAGCAGCCCGGGACTAGCGGGAGGCACAGATACGCAGTATTTT.

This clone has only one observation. The CDR3 sequence: CASSFGGTPDPYEQYF. CDR3 nucleotides: TGTGCCAGCAGCTTTGGAGGGACCCCGGATCCCTACGAGCAGTACTTC. This chain uses TRBV7-2 with TRBJ2-7, with a weak D call TRBD2 (6 bases). From germline, CDR1 is SGHTA and CDR2 FQGNSA. The CDR3 spans 16 residues. V lost 3 bases to trimming and J lost 2 bases, with 17 bases between them.

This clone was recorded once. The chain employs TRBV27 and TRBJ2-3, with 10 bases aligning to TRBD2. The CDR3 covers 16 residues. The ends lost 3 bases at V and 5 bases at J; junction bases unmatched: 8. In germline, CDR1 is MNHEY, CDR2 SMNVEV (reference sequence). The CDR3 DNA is TGTGCCAGCAGTTTTCGAGCGGGAGGGGAGGGAGATACGCAGTATTTT. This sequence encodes CASSFRAGGEGDTQYF.

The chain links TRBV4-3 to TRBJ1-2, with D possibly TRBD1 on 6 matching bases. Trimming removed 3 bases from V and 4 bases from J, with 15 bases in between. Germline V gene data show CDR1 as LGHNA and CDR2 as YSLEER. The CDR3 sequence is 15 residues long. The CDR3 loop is CASSHNREEGYGYTF. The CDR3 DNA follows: TGCGCCAGCAGCCACAACAGGGAAGAGGGCTATGGCTACACCTTC.

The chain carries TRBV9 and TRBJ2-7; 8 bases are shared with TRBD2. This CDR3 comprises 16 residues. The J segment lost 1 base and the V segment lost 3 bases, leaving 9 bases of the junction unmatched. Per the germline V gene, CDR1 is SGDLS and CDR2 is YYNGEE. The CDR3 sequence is CASSDPLAGGSYEQYF. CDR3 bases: TGTGCCAGCAGCGACCCGCTGGCGGGAGGTTCCTACGAGCAGTACTTC.

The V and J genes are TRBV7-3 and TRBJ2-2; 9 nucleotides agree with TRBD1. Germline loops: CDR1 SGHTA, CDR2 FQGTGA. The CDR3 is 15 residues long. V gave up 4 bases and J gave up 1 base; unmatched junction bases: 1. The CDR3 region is CASSWGQGNTGELFF. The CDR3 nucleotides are TGTGCCAGCAGCTGGGGACAGGGGAACACCGGGGAGCTGTTTTTT.

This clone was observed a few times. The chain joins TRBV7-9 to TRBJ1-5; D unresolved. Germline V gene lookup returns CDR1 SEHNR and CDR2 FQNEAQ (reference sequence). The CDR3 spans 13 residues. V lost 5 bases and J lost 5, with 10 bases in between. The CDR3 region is CASSPHRDQPQHF. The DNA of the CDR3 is TGTGCCAGCAGCCCCCACAGAGATCAGCCCCAGCATTTT.

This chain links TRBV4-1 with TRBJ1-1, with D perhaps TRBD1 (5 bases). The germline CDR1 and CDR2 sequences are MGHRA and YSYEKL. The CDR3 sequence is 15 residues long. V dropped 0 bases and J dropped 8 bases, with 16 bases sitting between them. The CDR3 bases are TGCGCCAGCAGCCAAGATCCGGCAGGGCGGGACGAAGCTTTCTTT. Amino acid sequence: CASSQDPAGRDEAFF.

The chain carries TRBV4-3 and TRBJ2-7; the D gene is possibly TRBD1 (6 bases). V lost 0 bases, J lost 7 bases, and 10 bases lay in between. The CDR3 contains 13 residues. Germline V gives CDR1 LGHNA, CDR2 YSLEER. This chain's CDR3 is CASSQETRGEQYF. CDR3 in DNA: TGCGCCAGCAGCCAAGAAACAAGGGGGGAGCAGTACTTC.

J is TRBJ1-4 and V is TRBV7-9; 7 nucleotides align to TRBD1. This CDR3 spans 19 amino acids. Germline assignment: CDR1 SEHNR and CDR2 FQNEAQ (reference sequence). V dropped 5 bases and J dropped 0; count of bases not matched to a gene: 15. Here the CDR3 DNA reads TGTGCCAGCAGCCGACAGGGATCCCCCCTGGGAGCAACTAATGAAAAACTGTTTTTT. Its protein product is CASSRQGSPLGATNEKLFF.

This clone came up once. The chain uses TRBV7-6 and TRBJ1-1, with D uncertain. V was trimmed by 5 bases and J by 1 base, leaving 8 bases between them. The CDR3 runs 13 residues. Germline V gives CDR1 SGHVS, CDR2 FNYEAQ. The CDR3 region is CASSLTWNTEAFF. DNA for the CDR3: TGTGCCAGCAGCCTAACCTGGAACACTGAAGCTTTCTTT.

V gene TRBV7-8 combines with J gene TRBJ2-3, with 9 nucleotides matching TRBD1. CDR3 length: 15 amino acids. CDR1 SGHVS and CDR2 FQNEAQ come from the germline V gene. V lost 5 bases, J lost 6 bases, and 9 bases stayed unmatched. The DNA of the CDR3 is TGTGCCAGCAGCCAGACCGGGACAGGGTACGATACGCAGTATTTT. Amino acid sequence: CASSQTGTGYDTQYF.

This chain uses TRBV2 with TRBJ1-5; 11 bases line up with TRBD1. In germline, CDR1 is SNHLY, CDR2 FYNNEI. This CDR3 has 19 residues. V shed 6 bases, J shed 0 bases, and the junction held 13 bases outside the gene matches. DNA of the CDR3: TGTGCCAGCAGCGGTTTTAGGGACAGGGGGTTCTATAGCAATCAGCCCCAGCATTTT. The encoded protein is CASSGFRDRGFYSNQPQHF.

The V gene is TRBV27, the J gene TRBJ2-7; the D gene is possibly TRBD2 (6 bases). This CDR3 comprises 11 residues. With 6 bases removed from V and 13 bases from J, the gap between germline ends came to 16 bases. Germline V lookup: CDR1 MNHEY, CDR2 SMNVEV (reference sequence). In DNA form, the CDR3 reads TGTGCCAGCAGATGGATGGGGGAGGATTACTTC. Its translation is CASRWMGEDYF.

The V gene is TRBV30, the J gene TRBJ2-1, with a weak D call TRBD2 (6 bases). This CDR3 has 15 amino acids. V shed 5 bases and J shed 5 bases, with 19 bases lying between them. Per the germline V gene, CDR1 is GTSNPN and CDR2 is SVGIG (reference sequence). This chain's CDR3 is CAWLPLEGLHNEQFF. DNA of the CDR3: TGTGCCTGGTTGCCTTTGGAGGGTCTGCACAATGAGCAGTTCTTC. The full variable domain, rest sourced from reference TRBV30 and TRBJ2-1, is SQTIHQWPATLVQPVGSPLSLECTVEGTSNPNLYWYRQAAGRGLQLLFYSVGIGQISSEVPQNLSASRPQDRQFILSSKKLLLSDSGFYLCAWLPLEGLHNEQFFGPGTRLTVL.

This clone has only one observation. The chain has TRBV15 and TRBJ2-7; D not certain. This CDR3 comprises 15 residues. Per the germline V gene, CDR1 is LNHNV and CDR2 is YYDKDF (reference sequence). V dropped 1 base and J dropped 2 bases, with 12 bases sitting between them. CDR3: CATSRVRDGPYEQYF. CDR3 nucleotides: TGTGCCACCAGCAGAGTACGCGACGGACCCTACGAGCAGTACTTC.

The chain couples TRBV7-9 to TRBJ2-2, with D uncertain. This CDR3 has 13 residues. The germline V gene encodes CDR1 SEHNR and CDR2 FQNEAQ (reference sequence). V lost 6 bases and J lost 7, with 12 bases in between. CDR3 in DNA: TGTGCCAGCAGATCTCTTAGGGTCGGGGAGCTGTTTTTT. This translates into CASRSLRVGELFF.

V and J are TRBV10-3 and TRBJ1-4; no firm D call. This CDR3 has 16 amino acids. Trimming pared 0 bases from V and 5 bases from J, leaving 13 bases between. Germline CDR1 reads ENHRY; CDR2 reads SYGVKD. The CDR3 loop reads CAISESTVTPNEKLFF. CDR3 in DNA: TGTGCCATCAGTGAGTCGACCGTGACCCCGAATGAAAAACTGTTTTTT.

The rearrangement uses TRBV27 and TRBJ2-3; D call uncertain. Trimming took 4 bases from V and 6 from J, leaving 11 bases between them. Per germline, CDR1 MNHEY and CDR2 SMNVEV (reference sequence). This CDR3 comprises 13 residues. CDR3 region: CASSSHLPDTQYF. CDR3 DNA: TGTGCCAGCAGTTCCCACTTACCGGATACGCAGTATTTT.

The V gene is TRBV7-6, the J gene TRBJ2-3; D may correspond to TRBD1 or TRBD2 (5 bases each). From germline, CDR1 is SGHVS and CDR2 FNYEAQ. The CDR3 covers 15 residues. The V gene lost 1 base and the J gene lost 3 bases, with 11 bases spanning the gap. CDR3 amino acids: CASSLGAEGTDTQYF. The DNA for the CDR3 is TGTGCCAGCAGCTTAGGTGCTGAGGGGACAGATACGCAGTATTTT.

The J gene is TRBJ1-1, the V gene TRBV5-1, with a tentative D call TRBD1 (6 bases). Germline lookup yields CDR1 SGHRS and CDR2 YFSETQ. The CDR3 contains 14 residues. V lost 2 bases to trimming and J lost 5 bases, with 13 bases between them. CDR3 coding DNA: TGCGCCAGCAGCTTAGGGGGTATAAGGACTGAAGCTTTCTTT. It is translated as CASSLGGIRTEAFF.

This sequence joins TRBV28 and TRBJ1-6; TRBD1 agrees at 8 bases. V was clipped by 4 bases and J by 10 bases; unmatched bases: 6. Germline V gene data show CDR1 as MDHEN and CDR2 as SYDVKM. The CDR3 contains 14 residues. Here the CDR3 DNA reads TGTGCCAGCAGTTGGGACAGGATGAGCTCACCCCTCCACTTT. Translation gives CASSWDRMSSPLHF. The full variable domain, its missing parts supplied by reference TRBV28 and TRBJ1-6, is DVKVTQSSRYLVKRTGEKVFLECVQDMDHENMFWYRQDPGLGLRLIYFSYDVKMKEKGDIPEGYSVSREKKERFSLILESASTNQTSMYLCASSWDRMSSPLHFGNGTRLTVT.

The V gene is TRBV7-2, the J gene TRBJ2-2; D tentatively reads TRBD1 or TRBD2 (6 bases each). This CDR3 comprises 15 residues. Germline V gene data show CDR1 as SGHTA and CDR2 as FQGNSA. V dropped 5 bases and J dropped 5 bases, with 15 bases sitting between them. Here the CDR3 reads CASSPGGGSTGELFF. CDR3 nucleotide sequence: TGTGCCAGCAGCCCCGGGGGCGGAAGTACCGGGGAGCTGTTTTTT.

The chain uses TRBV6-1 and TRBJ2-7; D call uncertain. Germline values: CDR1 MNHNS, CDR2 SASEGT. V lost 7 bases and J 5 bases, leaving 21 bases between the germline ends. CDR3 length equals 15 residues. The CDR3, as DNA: TGTGCCAGCAACCCTCTCCGTGGGCTATCCCACGAGCAGTACTTC. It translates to CASNPLRGLSHEQYF.

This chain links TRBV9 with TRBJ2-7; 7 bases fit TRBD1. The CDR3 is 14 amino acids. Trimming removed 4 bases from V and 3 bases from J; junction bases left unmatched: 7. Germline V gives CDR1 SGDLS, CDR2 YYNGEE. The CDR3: CASSTRDSIYEQYF. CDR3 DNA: TGTGCCAGCAGCACCCGGGACAGCATCTACGAGCAGTACTTC.

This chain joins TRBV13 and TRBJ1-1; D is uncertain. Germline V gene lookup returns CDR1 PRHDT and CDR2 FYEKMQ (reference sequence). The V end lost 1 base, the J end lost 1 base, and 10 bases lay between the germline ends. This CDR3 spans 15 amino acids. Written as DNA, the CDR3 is TGTGCCAGCAGCTTAGAAGGAGAGACGAACACTGAAGCTTTCTTT. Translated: CASSLEGETNTEAFF.

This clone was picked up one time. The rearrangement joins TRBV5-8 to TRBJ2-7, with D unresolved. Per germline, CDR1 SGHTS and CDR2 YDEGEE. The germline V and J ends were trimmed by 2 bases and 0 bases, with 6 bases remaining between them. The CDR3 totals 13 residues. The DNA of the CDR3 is TGTGCCAGCAGCTTCTCGGGCTCCTACGAGCAGTACTTC. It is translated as CASSFSGSYEQYF.